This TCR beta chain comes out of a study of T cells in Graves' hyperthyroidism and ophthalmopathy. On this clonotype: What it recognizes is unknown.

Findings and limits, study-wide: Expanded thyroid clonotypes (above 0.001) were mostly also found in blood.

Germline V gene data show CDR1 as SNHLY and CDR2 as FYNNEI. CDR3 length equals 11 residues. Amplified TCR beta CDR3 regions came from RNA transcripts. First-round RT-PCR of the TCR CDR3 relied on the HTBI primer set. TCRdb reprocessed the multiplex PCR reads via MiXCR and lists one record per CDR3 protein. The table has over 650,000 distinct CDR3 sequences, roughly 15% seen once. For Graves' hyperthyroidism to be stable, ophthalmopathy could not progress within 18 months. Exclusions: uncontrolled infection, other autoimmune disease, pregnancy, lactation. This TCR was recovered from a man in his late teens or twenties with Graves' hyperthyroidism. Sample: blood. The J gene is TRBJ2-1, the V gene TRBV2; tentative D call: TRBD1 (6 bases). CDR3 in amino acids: CAGGRGYEQFF. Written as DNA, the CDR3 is TGTGCAGGGGGAAGGGGCTATGAGCAGTTCTTC.